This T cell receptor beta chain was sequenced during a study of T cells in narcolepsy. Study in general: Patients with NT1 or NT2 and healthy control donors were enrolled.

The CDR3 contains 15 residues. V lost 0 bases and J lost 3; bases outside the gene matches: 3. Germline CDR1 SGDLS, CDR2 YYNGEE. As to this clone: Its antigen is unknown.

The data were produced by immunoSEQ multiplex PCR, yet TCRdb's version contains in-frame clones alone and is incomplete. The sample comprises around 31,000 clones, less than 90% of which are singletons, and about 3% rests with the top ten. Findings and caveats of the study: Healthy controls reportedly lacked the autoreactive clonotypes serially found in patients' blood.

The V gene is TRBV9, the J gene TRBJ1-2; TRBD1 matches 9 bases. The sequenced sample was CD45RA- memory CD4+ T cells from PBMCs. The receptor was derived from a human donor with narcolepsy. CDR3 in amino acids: CASSVETGGDYGYTF. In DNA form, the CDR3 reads TGTGCCAGCAGCGTAGAAACAGGGGGCGACTATGGCTACACCTTC.